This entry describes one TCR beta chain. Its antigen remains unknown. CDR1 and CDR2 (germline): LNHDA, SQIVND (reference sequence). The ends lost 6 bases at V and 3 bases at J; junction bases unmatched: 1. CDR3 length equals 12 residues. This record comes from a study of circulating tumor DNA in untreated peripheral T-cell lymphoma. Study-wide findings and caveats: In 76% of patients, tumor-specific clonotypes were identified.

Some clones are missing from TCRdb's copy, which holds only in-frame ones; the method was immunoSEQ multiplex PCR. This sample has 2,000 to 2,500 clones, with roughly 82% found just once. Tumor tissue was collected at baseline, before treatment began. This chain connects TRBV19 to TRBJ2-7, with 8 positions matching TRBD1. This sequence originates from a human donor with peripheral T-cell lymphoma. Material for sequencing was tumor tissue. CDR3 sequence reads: CASRGQGYEQYF. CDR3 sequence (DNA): TGTGCCAGTAGAGGACAGGGCTACGAGCAGTACTTC.